This is a list of T cell receptor beta chains from one sample in a study of CD8 T cells in ankylosing spondylitis. Via MiXCR, TCRdb re-called the 5' RACE reads, giving one row per CDR3 protein. Found here are fewer than 550,000 distinct CDR3 sequences, about 5.7% of them singletons; the top ten hold 3% to 4%. Sequenced: blood, either unsorted or a sorted T cell fraction (not recorded which). These receptors all stem from a male donor with ankylosing spondylitis. Both conserved end residues are part of each CDR3. D genes are given only for firm matches. Size tells how often a clone was seen (once, few, many) or the class of an expanded clone, and some rows leave it out.

V gene	clone size	J gene	D gene	CDR3 protein	CDR3 DNA
TRBV4-3	few	TRBJ2-1	-	CASSQADIRSYNEQFF	TGCGCCAGCAGCCAAGCGGACATCCGCTCCTACAATGAGCAGTTCTTC
TRBV27	many	TRBJ2-3	TRBD2	CASSSLGMGRAADTQYF	TGTGCCAGCAGTTCCCTCGGGATGGGGAGGGCCGCAGATACGCAGTATTTT
TRBV4-3	many	TRBJ2-5	TRBD2	CASSPGITSGAQETQYF	TGCGCCAGCAGCCCAGGGATCACTAGCGGAGCTCAAGAGACCCAGTACTTC
TRBV30	many	TRBJ1-2	-	CAWSLHPYGYTF	TGTGCCTGGAGTTTACACCCCTATGGCTACACCTTC
TRBV29-1	many	TRBJ2-7	-	CSVVGTGSYEQYF	TGCAGCGTTGTAGGGACCGGGTCCTACGAGCAGTACTTC
TRBV6-1	-	TRBJ2-1	-	CASRSPGLRSYNEQFF	TGTGCCAGCAGATCACCGGGACTCCGTTCCTACAATGAGCAGTTCTTC
TRBV24-1	-	TRBJ2-2	-	CATSDPWGGSTGELFF	TGTGCCACCAGTGATCCGTGGGGGGGCTCGACCGGGGAGCTGTTTTTT
TRBV5-1	many	TRBJ1-2	-	CASSADGVYGYTF	TGCGCCAGCAGCGCAGACGGGGTGTATGGCTACACCTTC
TRBV20-1	many	TRBJ1-1	TRBD1	CSARDPATGDTEAFF	TGCAGTGCTAGAGATCCAGCGACAGGGGACACTGAAGCTTTCTTT
TRBV6-1	-	TRBJ2-1	TRBD1	CASSFDRGRNEQFF	TGTGCCAGCAGCTTCGACAGGGGGCGGAATGAGCAGTTCTTC
TRBV5-1	many	TRBJ2-1	TRBD2	CASSQLTSGGNNEQFF	TGCGCCAGCAGCCAACTGACTAGCGGGGGCAACAATGAGCAGTTCTTC
TRBV5-1	many	TRBJ2-2	-	CASSLELVAGELFF	TGCGCCAGCAGCTTGGAGCTAGTTGCCGGGGAGCTGTTTTTT
TRBV18	-	TRBJ2-7	-	CASSPFTLGTSYEQYF	TGTGCCAGCTCACCCTTTACCTTAGGGACCTCCTACGAGCAGTACTTC
TRBV7-2	many	TRBJ1-2	-	CASSPAVVSNYGYTF	TGTGCCAGCAGCCCCGCAGTAGTTTCTAACTATGGCTACACCTTC
TRBV20-1	many	TRBJ2-3	TRBD2	CSLGRAADTQYF	TGCAGCCTCGGGAGGGCCGCAGATACGCAGTATTTT
TRBV14	-	TRBJ2-7	-	CASSQAGRFYEQYF	TGTGCCAGCAGCCAGGCGGGCCGCTTCTACGAGCAGTACTTC
TRBV28	many	TRBJ1-1	-	CASSSPALGTEAFF	TGTGCCAGCAGTTCACCAGCACTGGGCACTGAAGCTTTCTTT
TRBV5-1	many	TRBJ2-2	TRBD2	CASSLSGAATGELFF	TGCGCCAGCAGCTTGAGCGGGGCCGCCACCGGGGAGCTGTTTTTT
TRBV14	many	TRBJ1-1	-	CASSQSQGTMNTEAFF	TGTGCCAGCAGCCAATCCCAGGGCACCATGAACACTGAAGCTTTCTTT
TRBV6-2/TRBV6-3	many	TRBJ2-1	-	CASSLQGSYNEQFF	TGTGCCAGCAGCCTGCAGGGCTCCTACAATGAGCAGTTCTTC
TRBV27	many	TRBJ2-2	-	CASSLYPPRTGELFF	TGTGCCAGCAGTTTATACCCCCCGAGAACCGGGGAGCTGTTTTTT
TRBV5-1	many	TRBJ1-4	TRBD1	CASSSRTGDEKLFF	TGCGCCAGCAGCTCCAGGACAGGGGATGAAAAACTGTTTTTT
TRBV20-1	many	TRBJ2-1	TRBD2	CSARRGVAGFFNEQFF	TGCAGTGCTAGACGCGGCGTAGCGGGATTCTTCAATGAGCAGTTCTTC
TRBV5-1	many	TRBJ1-5	-	CASSWGMNQPQHF	TGCGCCAGCAGCTGGGGGATGAATCAGCCCCAGCATTTT
TRBV15	many	TRBJ2-2	-	CATSRDVQKNTGELFF	TGTGCCACCAGCAGAGATGTCCAGAAGAACACCGGGGAGCTGTTTTTT
TRBV5-1	many	TRBJ2-7	-	CASSLGTGWSYEQYF	TGCGCCAGCAGCTTGGGTACAGGGTGGTCCTACGAGCAGTACTTC
TRBV29-1	few	TRBJ1-2	TRBD1	CSVTGASNYGYTF	TGCAGCGTTACAGGGGCCTCTAACTATGGCTACACCTTC
TRBV7-2	few	TRBJ2-1	TRBD2	CASSLMAGVYNEQFF	TGTGCCAGCAGCTTAATGGCGGGAGTCTACAATGAGCAGTTCTTC
TRBV3-1	many	TRBJ1-2	-	CASSQGRSYYGYTF	TGTGCCAGCAGCCAGGGACGGAGCTACTATGGCTACACCTTC
TRBV5-1	many	TRBJ2-1	-	CASSQGQRSYNEQFF	TGCGCCAGCAGCCAAGGACAGAGATCCTACAATGAGCAGTTCTTC
TRBV10-2	many	TRBJ2-3	TRBD1	CASSASTGGRYTQYF	TGCGCCAGCAGTGCCTCGACAGGGGGACGATATACGCAGTATTTT
TRBV7-9	many	TRBJ2-7	-	CASSLGLPSSYEQYF	TGTGCCAGCAGCTTAGGACTCCCGAGCTCCTACGAGCAGTACTTC
TRBV7-9	-	TRBJ1-4	-	CASRGRFNEKLFF	TGTGCCAGCAGGGGGCGGTTTAATGAAAAACTGTTTTTT
TRBV7-9	many	TRBJ1-5	TRBD1	CASSHSGGAQPQHF	TGTGCCAGCAGCCACTCAGGGGGCGCGCAGCCCCAGCATTTT
TRBV5-1	many	TRBJ1-4	-	CASKTSTNEKLFF	TGCGCCAGCAAGACATCAACTAATGAAAAACTGTTTTTT
TRBV6-1	few	TRBJ1-1	TRBD1	CASSERRLTGLTEAFF	TGTGCCAGCAGTGAAAGACGTTTGACAGGGCTGACTGAAGCTTTCTTT
TRBV5-1	many	TRBJ2-7	-	CASSLGLGRPGAYEQYF	TGCGCCAGCAGCTTGGGATTGGGGCGACCCGGAGCATACGAGCAGTACTTC
TRBV29-1	many	TRBJ2-1	TRBD2	CTSSGLAGSSYNEQFF	TGCACCTCGTCCGGACTAGCGGGGAGCTCCTACAATGAGCAGTTCTTC
TRBV12-3/TRBV12-4	many	TRBJ2-7	TRBD2	CASSSRTSDPYEQYF	TGTGCCAGCAGCTCAAGGACTAGTGACCCCTACGAGCAGTACTTC
TRBV5-1	many	TRBJ2-7	TRBD1	CASSPDRAAPYEQYF	TGCGCCAGCAGTCCTGACAGGGCGGCCCCTTACGAGCAGTACTTC
TRBV12-3/TRBV12-4	many	TRBJ1-1	-	CASRYDWGGEAFF	TGTGCCAGCAGATACGACTGGGGTGGTGAAGCTTTCTTT
TRBV5-1	many	TRBJ1-1	TRBD1	CASSPGTGNTEAFF	TGCGCCAGCAGCCCCGGGACAGGGAACACTGAAGCTTTCTTT
TRBV20-1	many	TRBJ2-1	-	CSARKQEVGDEQFF	TGCAGTGCTAGAAAACAGGAGGTTGGGGATGAGCAGTTCTTC
TRBV5-1	many	TRBJ2-7	-	CASSFWAGAYEQYF	TGCGCCAGCAGCTTTTGGGCAGGGGCCTACGAGCAGTACTTC
TRBV15	-	TRBJ2-7	-	CATSRDEGDEQYF	TGTGCCACCAGCAGAGATGAGGGTGACGAGCAGTACTTC
TRBV6-1	many	TRBJ2-1	TRBD2	CASMGTSGSGGEQFF	TGTGCCAGCATGGGGACTAGCGGGAGTGGGGGTGAGCAGTTCTTC
TRBV9	many	TRBJ1-3	-	CASSGGAYYSGNTIYF	TGTGCCAGCAGCGGAGGGGCCTACTACTCTGGAAACACCATATATTTT
TRBV28	many	TRBJ2-3	-	CASTPGREDTQYF	TGTGCCAGCACCCCAGGCCGGGAGGATACGCAGTATTTT
TRBV28	many	TRBJ2-2	-	CAHSAGRDTGELFF	TGTGCCCACTCTGCGGGCAGGGACACCGGGGAGCTGTTTTTT
TRBV7-2	-	TRBJ2-3	TRBD2	CASSFFSGSISTDTQYF	TGTGCCAGCAGCTTTTTTAGCGGGAGCATTAGCACAGATACGCAGTATTTT
TRBV20-1	-	TRBJ2-3	TRBD2	CSARRRTVKREGLADTQYF	TGCAGTGCTAGAAGAAGGACAGTAAAGCGGGAGGGACTAGCAGATACGCAGTATTTT
TRBV18	many	TRBJ1-5	-	CASSEGSGAWGNQPQHF	TGTGCCAGCTCAGAGGGATCGGGCGCCTGGGGCAATCAGCCCCAGCATTTT
TRBV15	many	TRBJ1-1	TRBD1	CATSTKGGVGTEAFF	TGTGCCACCAGCACGAAAGGGGGCGTCGGAACTGAAGCTTTCTTT
TRBV6-2/TRBV6-3	many	TRBJ1-2	-	CASSYSTDNYGYTF	TGTGCCAGCAGTTACTCAACTGACAACTATGGCTACACCTTC
TRBV6-5	many	TRBJ1-6	-	CASSYSWREDSPLHF	TGTGCCAGCAGTTACTCATGGAGAGAGGATTCACCCCTCCACTTT